The 6 T cell receptor beta chains below all came from one sample that was sequenced in a study of regulatory T cells. Findings of the study overall: In CD3G-deficient patients, conventional CD4+ T cells were enriched for hydrophobic CDR3 residues at positions 6 and 7.

The antigens of these receptors remain unknown. The primer mix had 52 TRBV and 13 TRBJ primers. Libraries were prepared by immunoSEQ multiplex PCR; TCRdb keeps only in-frame clonotypes and omits some of them. The sample lists around 29,000 clones, about 90% occurring once. The sample taken for sequencing was conventional CD4+ T cells sorted from blood. Receptors originate from a person aged 18 to 30 with CD3G deficiency.

J is TRBJ2-1 and V is TRBV19, with 8 nucleotides matching TRBD1. CDR3 size: 15 residues. Trimming at V came to 2 bases and at J to 8 bases, leaving 8 bases not matched to a gene. Germline CDR1 LNHDA, CDR2 SQIVND (reference sequence). CDR3 in amino acids: CASSINGQGIDEQFF. CDR3 bases: TGTGCCAGTAGTATAAACGGACAGGGAATTGATGAGCAGTTCTTC.

The CDR3 loop reads CASTEGVNYGYTF. The CDR3 region has the DNA TGTGCCAGCACCGAAGGTGTCAACTATGGCTACACCTTC. The V gene is TRBV6-1, the J gene TRBJ1-2; D gene ambiguous. V dropped 7 bases and J dropped 2 bases, with 11 bases sitting between them. Germline CDR1 is MNHNS and CDR2 is SASEGT. The CDR3 totals 13 residues.

The chain uses TRBV5-1 and TRBJ1-1; TRBD1 aligns across 8 bases. The CDR3 contains 15 residues. Trimming removed 0 bases from V and 0 bases from J; junction bases left unmatched: 1. The germline V gene encodes CDR1 SGHRS and CDR2 YFSETQ. This CDR3 reads CASSLGDRLNTEAFF. The CDR3 bases are TGCGCCAGCAGCTTGGGGGACAGGCTGAACACTGAAGCTTTCTTT.

Written as DNA, the CDR3 is TGTGCCAGCAGCCAAAACTACGGCTACGAGCAGTACTTC. Its translation: CASSQNYGYEQYF. This sequence joins TRBV14 and TRBJ2-7, with D hard to call. The CDR3 length is 13 residues. CDR1 and CDR2 (germline): SGHDN, FVKESK. The V gene lost 2 bases and the J gene lost 3 bases, with 8 bases spanning the gap.

The J gene is TRBJ1-2, the V gene TRBV28; D gene unclear. CDR1 is MDHEN and CDR2 is SYDVKM in the germline V gene. The CDR3 length is 13 residues. The V end lost 6 bases, the J end lost 7 bases, and 15 bases lay between the germline ends. The CDR3 is CASRRDSVGGYTF. In DNA, the CDR3 is TGTGCCAGCAGGAGGGATTCCGTCGGTGGCTACACCTTC.

The V gene is TRBV2, the J gene TRBJ2-2; D is perhaps TRBD2 (6 bases). Looked up from germline, CDR1 is SNHLY and CDR2 is FYNNEI. The V gene lost 1 base and the J gene lost 10 bases, with 13 bases spanning the gap. The CDR3 extends over 14 amino acids. This CDR3 is CASSEGPRGMELFF. DNA for the CDR3: TGTGCCAGCAGTGAAGGACCACGGGGGATGGAGCTGTTTTTT.